Presented here are 26 T cell receptor beta chains from one specimen sequenced in a study of blood T cells in healthy people across ages (dated by TCRdb to between 2014 and 2016). The receptor library was made with 5' RACE. Sequencing was performed on an Illumina HiSeq 2500. A second PCR of about 6 to 11 cycles was performed with a sample-barcoded 5' primer and a J-beta primer mix. TCRdb ran its own pipeline on the public reads, namely fastp trimming at Q25 and MiXCR clone calling, and kept in-frame beta chains. Every entry covers one CDR3 protein and lists the most common genes and DNA from its rows. The sample table holds 1,500,000 or so distinct CDR3 sequences, of which roughly 59% were seen once. The ten largest clones capture under 8.5% of the sample. The sequenced sample was blood. The receptor source for this set is a man between 18 and 29 years old in good health.

With respect to this clonotype: One end of the junction is discordant with germline, which a read error may explain. The chain joins TRBV2 to TRBJ2-5; either TRBD1 or TRBD2 may fit D (6 bases each). The CDR3 has 14 amino acids. Germline V gene data show CDR1 as SNHLY and CDR2 as FYNNEI. For the CDR3, the DNA is TGCGCCACCTTCGGGGGCACGGAAGGAGAGACCCAGTACTTC. It translates to CATFGGTEGETQYF.

The V call is TRBV29-1, the J call TRBJ2-5; no clear D. The end of the DNA aligns better with TRBJ2-7, so the J call may be wrong. The CDR3 loop spans 10 amino acids. Germline CDR1 reads SQVTM; CDR2 reads ANQGSEA. The CDR3 coding sequence is TGCAGCGTCTCCCATGGCGAGCAGTACTTC. Translating it yields CSVSHGEQYF.

CDR3 DNA sequence: TGTGCCAGCGGATTTAGCTTCGAGACCCAGTACTTC. Translation: CASGFSFETQYF. The chain recombines TRBV6-2 or TRBV6-3 with TRBJ2-5; D unclear. The CDR3 sequence is 12 residues long. Germline CDR1 and CDR2: MNHEY and SVGEGT. Trimming took 8 bases from V and 5 from J, leaving 12 bases between them.

As concerns this clonotype: Germline is not matched at one junction end, which may reflect a read error. CDR3 sequence: CAGSSHSQGSNTEAFF. The CDR3 DNA is TGTGCCGGCAGTTCTCATTCACAGGGGTCCAACACTGAAGCTTTCTTT. J is TRBJ1-1 and V is TRBV27, with 7 positions matching TRBD1. The CDR3 totals 16 residues. Germline V gene data show CDR1 as MNHEY and CDR2 as SMNVEV (reference sequence).

This sequence joins TRBV6-5 and TRBJ2-7; D perhaps matches TRBD2 (6 bases). Trimming took 5 bases from V and 0 from J, leaving 11 bases between them. Germline CDR1 and CDR2: MNHEY and SVGAGI. This CDR3 has 14 amino acids. The CDR3 region is CASSAGLGSYEQYF. The CDR3 nucleotides are TGTGCCAGCAGTGCGGGACTGGGCTCCTACGAGCAGTACTTC.

The chain recombines TRBV5-1 with TRBJ2-7; tentatively, D is TRBD1 (6 bases). The J call may be incorrect, as the DNA end agrees better with TRBJ2-5. The V gene's germline CDR1 is SGHRS and CDR2 YFSETQ. The CDR3 has 14 amino acids. The CDR3 bases are TGCGCCTCTAGGACAGACGCATCCGGACAGACCCAGTACTTC. It specifies CASRTDASGQTQYF.

The rearrangement uses TRBV7-2 and TRBJ1-2, with a tentative D call TRBD1 (5 bases). The ends were cut back, 4 bases at V and 3 bases at J, with 15 bases in the middle. Looked up from germline, CDR1 is SGHTA and CDR2 is FQGNSA. This CDR3 has 15 residues. The CDR3 nucleotides read TGTGCCAGCAGCTCTTCCTCAACAGGACACTATGGCTACACCTTC. Residues: CASSSSSTGHYGYTF.

The sample holds many counts of this clonotype. V and J are TRBV24-1 and TRBJ2-3, with D perhaps being TRBD1 or TRBD2 (5 bases each). This CDR3 region has 12 residues. Germline-derived CDR1 and CDR2 are KGHDR and SFDVKD. The V end was cut by 5 bases, the J end by 6 bases, with 8 bases between. Here the CDR3 reads CATSVWGDTQYF. The CDR3 bases are TGTGCCACCAGTGTCTGGGGGGATACGCAGTATTTT.

This clonotype was observed a few times. The rearrangement uses TRBV20-1 and TRBJ2-1; a weak D match, TRBD2 (5 bases). CDR3 size: 15 residues. CDR1 DFQATT and CDR2 SNEGSKA come from the germline V gene (reference sequence). Trimming removed 6 bases at V and 2 bases at J, with 17 bases between. The CDR3 protein is CSANWRLTPYNEQFF. The CDR3 DNA follows: TGCAGTGCAAATTGGAGGTTGACCCCCTACAATGAGCAGTTCTTC.

This clonotype was counted between two and nine times. The DNA of the CDR3 is TGCGCCAGCAGCTTGGCCACTCAGGGCGGCTACGAGCAGTACTTC. It codes for CASSLATQGGYEQYF. The chain couples TRBV5-1 to TRBJ2-5; tentatively, D is TRBD1 (5 bases). Matching the DNA end better, TRBJ2-7 makes the J call doubtful. The CDR3 consists of 15 residues. CDR1 and CDR2 (germline): SGHRS, YFSETQ.

The chain carries TRBV7-2 and TRBJ2-5; D may be TRBD2 (6 bases). Germline CDR1 is SGHTA and CDR2 is FQGNSA. The CDR3 contains 16 residues. V lost 2 bases to trimming and J lost 5 bases, with 18 bases between them. The CDR3 nucleotides are TGTGCCAGCAGCTTAAGGGACGGGAGCCCGAAGGAGACCCAGTACTTC. Translating it yields CASSLRDGSPKETQYF.

This chain connects TRBV11-2 to TRBJ2-1; 9 positions match TRBD2. The trim removed 6 bases at V and 0 bases at J, leaving 12 bases unmatched. Germline V gene sequence: CDR1 SGHAT, CDR2 FQNNGV. The CDR3 is 18 amino acids. Here the CDR3 DNA reads TGTGCCAGCAGTCTAGGGTCTAGCGGGGCCAGCTCCTACAATGAGCAGTTCTTC. Amino acid sequence: CASSLGSSGASSYNEQFF.

This clonotype was detected many times. The chain is built from TRBV10-3 and TRBJ2-3; TRBD2 aligns across 10 bases. V dropped 0 bases and J dropped 12; count of bases not matched to a gene: 3. Germline V lookup: CDR1 ENHRY, CDR2 SYGVKD. CDR3 length: 13 residues. The CDR3 region is CAISESASGSQYF. The CDR3 nucleotides read TGTGCCATCAGTGAGTCAGCTAGCGGGAGTCAGTATTTT.

The V and J genes are TRBV5-1 and TRBJ2-5; D gene uncertain. The CDR3 consists of 17 residues. V was clipped by 2 bases and J by 0 bases, with 17 bases between them. The germline gives CDR1 SGHRS, CDR2 YFSETQ. The CDR3 DNA reads TGCGCCAGCAGCTTTAAAAGTAATTGGGCCTACCAAGAGACCCAGTACTTC. It codes for CASSFKSNWAYQETQYF.

This clonotype appeared a few times. V usage is TRBV6-4 and J usage is TRBJ1-2; D gene unclear. Germline CDR1 and CDR2: MRHNA and SNTAGT. The germline V and J ends were trimmed by 0 bases and 6 bases, with 11 bases remaining between them. The CDR3 runs to 14 residues. The CDR3 loop reads CASSDSRLENGYTF. CDR3 nucleotides: TGTGCCAGCAGTGACTCGAGGTTGGAGAATGGCTACACCTTC.

This clonotype was detected only a few times. Written as DNA, the CDR3 is TGTGCCAGCAGCCGTGGCAGGGGCACAGATACGCAGTATTTT. Encoded protein: CASSRGRGTDTQYF. The rearrangement joins TRBV11-2 to TRBJ2-3; the D gene is possibly TRBD1 (5 bases). The germline V gene has CDR1 SGHAT and CDR2 FQNNGV. Trimming removed 5 bases from V and 1 base from J, with 10 bases in between. The CDR3 length is 14 residues. The whole variable domain, filled in from reference TRBV11-2 and TRBJ2-3, reads EAGVAQSPRYKIIEKRQSVAFWCNPISGHATLYWYQQILGQGPKLLIQFQNNGVVDDSQLPKDRFSAERLKGVDSTLKIQPAKLEDSAVYLCASSRGRGTDTQYFGPGTRLTVL.

Only a few counts were recorded for this clonotype. The CDR3 region is CASSLDNLPYEQYF. The CDR3 region has the DNA TGCGCCAGCAGCTTGGATAACCTTCCCTACGAGCAGTACTTC. V gene TRBV5-1 combines with J gene TRBJ2-7; D is ambiguous. The CDR3 consists of 14 residues. The V and J ends lost 0 bases and 2 bases respectively, with 9 bases between them. Germline CDR1 SGHRS, CDR2 YFSETQ.

The V call is TRBV7-2, the J call TRBJ2-3; the D is unclear. Germline assignment: CDR1 SGHTA and CDR2 FQGNSA. The length of the CDR3 is 16 residues. Trimming cost V 1 base and J 1 base, with 12 bases left between them. Written as DNA, the CDR3 is TGTGCCAGCAGCTTAGTCCACCGTTCAGGCACAGATACGCAGTATTTT. Translating it yields CASSLVHRSGTDTQYF.

CDR3 coding DNA: TGCGCCAGCAGCGAAGTCTCGGGACAGGGCCCTCTGGAGCAGTACTTC. It yields the protein CASSEVSGQGPLEQYF. The chain uses TRBV5-1 and TRBJ2-7; TRBD1 aligns across 9 bases. The germline V gene has CDR1 SGHRS and CDR2 YFSETQ. The CDR3 extends over 16 amino acids. V shed 4 bases, J shed 7 bases, and the junction held 15 bases outside the gene matches.

V gene TRBV5-6 combines with J gene TRBJ2-1; 7 nucleotides match TRBD2. This CDR3 has 16 residues. Losses at the gene ends were 2 bases for V and 6 bases for J; bases not matched to a gene: 11. From germline, CDR1 is SGHDT and CDR2 YYEEEE. CDR3 amino acids: CASSFTTGGVGNEQFF. CDR3 nucleotides: TGTGCCAGCAGCTTTACGACTGGGGGGGTCGGCAATGAGCAGTTCTTC.

The genes are TRBV2 and TRBJ2-2; TRBD2 matches 12 bases. J was trimmed by 7 bases and V by 5 bases; bases with no gene match: 5. This CDR3 region has 15 residues. Germline assignment: CDR1 SNHLY and CDR2 FYNNEI. CDR3 nucleotide sequence: TGTGCCAGCAGTCAGACTAGCGGGAGAGTCGGGGAGCTGTTTTTT. Its translation: CASSQTSGRVGELFF.

In this sample, this clonotype turned up a few times. The chain recombines TRBV7-2 with TRBJ2-3; no reliable D call. Trimming shortened V by 5 bases and J by 1 base, and 13 bases separated the two germline ends. The germline gives CDR1 SGHTA, CDR2 FQGNSA. The CDR3 has 15 amino acids. The CDR3 DNA follows: TGTGCCAGCAGCCGATTCTATGGCGGCACAGATACGCAGTATTTT. It codes for CASSRFYGGTDTQYF.

The V gene is TRBV11-2, the J gene TRBJ2-4; 10 nucleotides line up with TRBD1. The closer fit of TRBJ2-7 to the DNA end suggests the J call may be wrong. The germline gives CDR1 SGHAT, CDR2 FQNNGV. CDR3 length: 17 residues. The CDR3 here is CASSLATLRDRGYEQYF. The CDR3 DNA follows: TGTGCCAGCAGCTTAGCCACCCTTCGGGACAGGGGCTACGAGCAGTACTTC.

The gene calls are TRBV7-9 and TRBJ1-4, with no clear D. The CDR3 totals 14 residues. The V end lost 2 bases, the J end lost 7 bases, and 11 bases lay between the germline ends. Germline V lookup: CDR1 SEHNR, CDR2 FQNEAQ (reference sequence). The DNA for the CDR3 is TGTGCCAGCAGCTTACTTCAGGAGGGTGAAAAACTGTTTTTT. Translated, it gives CASSLLQEGEKLFF.

This chain uses TRBV6-5 with TRBJ2-5; unclear D gene. In germline, CDR1 is MNHEY, CDR2 SVGAGI. The CDR3 loop spans 14 amino acids. V dropped 4 bases and J dropped 3 bases, with 12 bases sitting between them. CDR3 sequence: CASSLTRVKETQYF. The CDR3 DNA sequence: TGTGCCAGCAGTTTAACCCGGGTTAAAGAGACCCAGTACTTC.

This rearrangement joins TRBV5-6 to TRBJ2-3, with 14 bases that match TRBD2. V trimming: 3 bases; J trimming: 5 bases; junction bases outside the gene matches: 8. The CDR3 is 17 amino acids. Germline V CDR1 and CDR2: SGHDT, YYEEEE. Here the CDR3 reads CASSYGLAGGIGDTQYF. The DNA of the CDR3 is TGTGCCAGCAGCTACGGACTAGCGGGGGGCATAGGAGATACGCAGTATTTT.